This T cell receptor beta chain was obtained from a study of blood T cell repertoires in COVID-19. As for the study in general: Spain, Italy and the United States supplied samples that represented acute and convalescent COVID-19. T cells, B-cell-depleted T cells, or PBMCs provided the cDNA or gDNA that served as material.

The CDR3 length is 14 residues. V was shortened by 5 bases and J by 2 bases, with 13 bases between the two germline ends. Germline V gene data show CDR1 as SGHNT and CDR2 as YENEEA. As handled by the study authors: Estimates of nucleated cell counts were drawn from the amplification of reference gene primers. The repertoire was sequenced with immunoSEQ multiplex PCR; TCRdb's copy has only in-frame clones and lacks some. From that table come the V and J calls and clone size; the DNA was used to work out D and trimming. The sample yields roughly 200,000 clones, around 89% seen once. The study recruited people aged about 18 to 89 years across around 23 US areas.

The chain uses TRBV11-3 and TRBJ2-7; the D gene is possibly TRBD1 (5 bases). The source material was PBMCs or T cells enriched from blood (not recorded which). The sequence derives from a man between 25 and 39 years old who had recovered from COVID-19. The CDR3 sequence: CASSAGSPPYEQYF. Written as DNA, the CDR3 is TGTGCCAGCAGCGCAGGGTCCCCCCCCTACGAGCAGTACTTC.